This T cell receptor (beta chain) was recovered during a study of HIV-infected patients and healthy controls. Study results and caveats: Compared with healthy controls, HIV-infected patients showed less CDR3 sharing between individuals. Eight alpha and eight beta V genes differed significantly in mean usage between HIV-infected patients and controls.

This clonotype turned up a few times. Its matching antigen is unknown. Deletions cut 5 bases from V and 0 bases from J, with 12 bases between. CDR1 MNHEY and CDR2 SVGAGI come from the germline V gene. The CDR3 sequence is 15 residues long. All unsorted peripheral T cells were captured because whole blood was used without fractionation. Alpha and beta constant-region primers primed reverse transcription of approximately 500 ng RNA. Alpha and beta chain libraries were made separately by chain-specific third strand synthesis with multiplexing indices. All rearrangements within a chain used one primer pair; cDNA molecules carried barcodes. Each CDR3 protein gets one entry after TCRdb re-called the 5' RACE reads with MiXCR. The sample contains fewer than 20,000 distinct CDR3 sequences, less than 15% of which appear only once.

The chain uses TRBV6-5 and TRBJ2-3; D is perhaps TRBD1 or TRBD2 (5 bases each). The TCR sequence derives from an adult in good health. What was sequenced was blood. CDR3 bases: TGTGCCAGCAGTCCCGGGACCCCTAGCACAGATACGCAGTATTTT. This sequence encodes CASSPGTPSTDTQYF.